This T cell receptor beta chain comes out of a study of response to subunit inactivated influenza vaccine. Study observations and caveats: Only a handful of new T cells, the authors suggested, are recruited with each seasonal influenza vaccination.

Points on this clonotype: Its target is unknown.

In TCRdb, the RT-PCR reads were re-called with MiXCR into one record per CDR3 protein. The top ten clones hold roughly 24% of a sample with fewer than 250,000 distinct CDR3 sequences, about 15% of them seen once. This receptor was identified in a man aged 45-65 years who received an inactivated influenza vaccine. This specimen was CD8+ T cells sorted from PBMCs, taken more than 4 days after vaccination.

This CDR3 reads CSASQEVRNSPYEQYF. In DNA, the CDR3 is TGCAGTGCTAGCCAGGAGGTGAGGAATTCCCCCTACGAGCAGTACTTC. V gene TRBV20-1 combines with J gene TRBJ2-7; weak D call: TRBD2 (5 bases). The CDR3 runs to 16 residues. V was pared by 3 bases and J by 2 bases, with 20 bases between. Germline V CDR1 and CDR2: DFQATT, SNEGSKA (reference sequence).